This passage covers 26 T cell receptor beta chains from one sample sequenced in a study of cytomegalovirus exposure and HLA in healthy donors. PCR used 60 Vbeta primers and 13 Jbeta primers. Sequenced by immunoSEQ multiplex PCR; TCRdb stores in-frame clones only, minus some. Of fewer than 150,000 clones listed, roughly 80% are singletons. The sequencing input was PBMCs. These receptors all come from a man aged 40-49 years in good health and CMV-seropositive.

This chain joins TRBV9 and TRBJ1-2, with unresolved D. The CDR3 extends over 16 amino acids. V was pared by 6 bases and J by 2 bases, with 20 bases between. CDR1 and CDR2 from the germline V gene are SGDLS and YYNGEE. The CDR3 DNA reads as TGTGCCAGCACCTCTGGCCCCGGAGGCTCAAACTATGGCTACACCTTC. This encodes CASTSGPGGSNYGYTF.

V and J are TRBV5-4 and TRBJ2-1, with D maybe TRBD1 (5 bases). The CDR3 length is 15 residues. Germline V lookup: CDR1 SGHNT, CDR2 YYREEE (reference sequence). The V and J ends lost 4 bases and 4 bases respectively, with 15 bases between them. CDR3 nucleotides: TGTGCCAGCAGCCCCCAGGGTGAAAGGTACAATGAGCAGTTCTTC. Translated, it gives CASSPQGERYNEQFF. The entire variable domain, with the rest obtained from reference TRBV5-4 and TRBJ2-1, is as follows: ETGVTQSPTHLIKTRGQQVTLRCSSQSGHNTVSWYQQALGQGPQFIFQYYREEENGRGNFPPRFSGLQFPNYSSELNVNALELDDSALYLCASSPQGERYNEQFFGPGTRLTVL.

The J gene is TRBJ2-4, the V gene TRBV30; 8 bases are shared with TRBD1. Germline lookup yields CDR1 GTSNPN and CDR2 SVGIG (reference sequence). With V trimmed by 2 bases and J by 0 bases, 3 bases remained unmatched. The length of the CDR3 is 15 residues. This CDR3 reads CAWSRQGIAKNIQYF. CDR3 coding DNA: TGTGCCTGGAGTAGACAGGGGATAGCCAAAAACATTCAGTACTTC.

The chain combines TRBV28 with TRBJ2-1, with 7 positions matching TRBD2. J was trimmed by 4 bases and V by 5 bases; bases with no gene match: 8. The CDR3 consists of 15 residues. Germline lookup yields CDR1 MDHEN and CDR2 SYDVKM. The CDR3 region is CASSRSGTIYNEQFF. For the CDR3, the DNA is TGTGCCAGCAGTAGAAGCGGGACGATATACAATGAGCAGTTCTTC. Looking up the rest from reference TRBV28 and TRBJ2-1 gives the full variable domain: DVKVTQSSRYLVKRTGEKVFLECVQDMDHENMFWYRQDPGLGLRLIYFSYDVKMKEKGDIPEGYSVSREKKERFSLILESASTNQTSMYLCASSRSGTIYNEQFFGPGTRLTVL.

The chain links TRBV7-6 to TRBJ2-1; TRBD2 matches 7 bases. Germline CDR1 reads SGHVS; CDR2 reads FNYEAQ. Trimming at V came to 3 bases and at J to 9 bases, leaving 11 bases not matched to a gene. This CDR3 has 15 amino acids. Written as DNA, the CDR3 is TGTGCCAGCAGCTTGGGGCTGGGAGGGCAGGCTGAGCAGTTCTTC. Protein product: CASSLGLGGQAEQFF.

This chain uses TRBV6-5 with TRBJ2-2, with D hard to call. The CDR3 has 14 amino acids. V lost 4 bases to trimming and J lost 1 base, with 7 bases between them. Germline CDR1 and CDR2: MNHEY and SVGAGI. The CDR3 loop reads CASSSRWNTGELFF. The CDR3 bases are TGTGCCAGCAGTTCCCGGTGGAACACCGGGGAGCTGTTTTTT.

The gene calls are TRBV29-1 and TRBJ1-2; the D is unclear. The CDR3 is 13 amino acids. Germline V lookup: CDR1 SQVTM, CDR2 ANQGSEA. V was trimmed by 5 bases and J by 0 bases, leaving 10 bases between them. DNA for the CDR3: TGCAGCGTTAAACGAGGAGCTAACTATGGCTACACCTTC. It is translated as CSVKRGANYGYTF.

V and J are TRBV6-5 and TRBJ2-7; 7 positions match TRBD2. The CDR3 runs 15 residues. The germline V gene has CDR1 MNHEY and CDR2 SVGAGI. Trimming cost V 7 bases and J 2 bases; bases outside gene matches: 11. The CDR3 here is CASTPGGRNPYEQYF. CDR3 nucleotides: TGTGCCAGCACCCCGGGAGGAAGGAATCCCTACGAGCAGTACTTC.

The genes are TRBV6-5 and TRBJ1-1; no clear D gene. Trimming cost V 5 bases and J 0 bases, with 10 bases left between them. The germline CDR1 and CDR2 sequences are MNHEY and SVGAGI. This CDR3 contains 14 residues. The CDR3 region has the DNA TGTGCCAGCAGTCCCCTTAGAGTGAACACTGAAGCTTTCTTT. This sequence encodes CASSPLRVNTEAFF.

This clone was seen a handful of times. This chain's CDR3 is CASSPIASNTDTQYF. The DNA of the CDR3 is TGTGCCAGCAGCCCCATAGCGTCAAACACAGATACGCAGTATTTT. The rearrangement links TRBV7-2 to TRBJ2-3; a possible D gene is TRBD2 (5 bases). V was clipped by 5 bases and J by 2 bases, with 14 bases between them. This CDR3 comprises 15 residues. CDR1 is SGHTA and CDR2 is FQGNSA in the germline V gene. The variable domain in full, completed from reference TRBV7-2 and TRBJ2-3, reads GAGVSQSPSNKVTEKGKDVELRCDPISGHTALYWYRQSLGQGLEFLIYFQGNSAPDKSGLPSDRFSAERTGGSVSTLTIQRTQQEDSAVYLCASSPIASNTDTQYFGPGTRLTVL.

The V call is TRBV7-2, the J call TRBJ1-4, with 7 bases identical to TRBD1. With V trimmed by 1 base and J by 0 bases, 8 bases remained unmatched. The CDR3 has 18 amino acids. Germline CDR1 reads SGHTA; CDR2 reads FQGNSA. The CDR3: CASSLGTGFLTTNEKLFF. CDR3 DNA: TGTGCCAGCAGCTTAGGGACAGGCTTCCTCACAACTAATGAAAAACTGTTTTTT.

In nucleotides, the CDR3 is TGTGCCAGCAGTGATGGGCAGGGCAGGTTCATGAACACTGAAGCTTTCTTT. Its protein is CASSDGQGRFMNTEAFF. The chain employs TRBV2 and TRBJ1-1, with D maybe TRBD1 (5 bases). There are 17 residues in the CDR3. The germline V gene has CDR1 SNHLY and CDR2 FYNNEI. The V and J ends lost 3 bases and 0 bases respectively, with 17 bases between them.

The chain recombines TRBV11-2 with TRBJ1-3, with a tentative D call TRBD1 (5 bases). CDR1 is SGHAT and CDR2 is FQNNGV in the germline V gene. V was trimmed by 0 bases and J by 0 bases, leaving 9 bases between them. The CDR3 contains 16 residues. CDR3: CASSLDHRLSGNTIYF. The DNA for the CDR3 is TGTGCCAGCAGCTTAGATCACAGGCTCTCTGGAAACACCATATATTTT.

CDR3 residues: CASREGGANSPLHF. The CDR3 bases are TGTGCCAGCAGGGAGGGGGGGGCGAATTCACCCCTCCACTTT. This sequence joins TRBV7-6 and TRBJ1-6, with D tentatively TRBD1 (6 bases). Germline CDR1 and CDR2: SGHVS and FNYEAQ. V was cut by 6 bases and J by 7 bases, with 13 bases left in between. The CDR3 has 14 amino acids.

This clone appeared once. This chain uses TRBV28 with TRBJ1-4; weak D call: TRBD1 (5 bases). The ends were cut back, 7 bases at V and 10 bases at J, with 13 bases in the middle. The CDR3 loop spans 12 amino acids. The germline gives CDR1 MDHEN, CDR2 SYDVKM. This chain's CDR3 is CASTLPGGKLFF. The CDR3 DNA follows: TGTGCCAGCACCCTCCCCGGGGGAAAACTGTTTTTT.

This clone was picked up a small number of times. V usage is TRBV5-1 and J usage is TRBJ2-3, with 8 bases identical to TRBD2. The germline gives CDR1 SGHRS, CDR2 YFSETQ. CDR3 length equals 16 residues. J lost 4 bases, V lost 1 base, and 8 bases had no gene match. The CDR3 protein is CASSLRGAGGPDTQYF. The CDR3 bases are TGCGCCAGCAGCTTGCGGGGGGCGGGGGGCCCAGATACGCAGTATTTT.

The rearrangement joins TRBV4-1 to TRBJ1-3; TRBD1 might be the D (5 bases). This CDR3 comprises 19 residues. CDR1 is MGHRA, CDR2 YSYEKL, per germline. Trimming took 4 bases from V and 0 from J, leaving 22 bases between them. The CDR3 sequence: CASSLPHKNRSRSGNTIYF. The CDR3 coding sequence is TGCGCCAGCAGCCTCCCTCATAAAAACAGGTCCCGCTCTGGAAACACCATATATTTT.

The CDR3 loop is CASKADNTEAFF. The CDR3 bases are TGTGCCAGCAAGGCGGATAACACTGAAGCTTTCTTT. This chain links TRBV2 with TRBJ1-1, with D unresolved. Germline loops: CDR1 SNHLY, CDR2 FYNNEI. With 7 bases removed from V and 2 bases from J, the gap between germline ends came to 8 bases. The CDR3 runs to 12 residues.

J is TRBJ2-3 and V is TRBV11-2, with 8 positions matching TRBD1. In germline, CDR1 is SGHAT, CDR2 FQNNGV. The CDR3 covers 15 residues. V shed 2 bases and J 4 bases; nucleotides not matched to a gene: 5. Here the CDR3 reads CASSLRTGQADTQYF. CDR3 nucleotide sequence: TGTGCCAGCAGCTTAAGGACAGGGCAGGCAGATACGCAGTATTTT.

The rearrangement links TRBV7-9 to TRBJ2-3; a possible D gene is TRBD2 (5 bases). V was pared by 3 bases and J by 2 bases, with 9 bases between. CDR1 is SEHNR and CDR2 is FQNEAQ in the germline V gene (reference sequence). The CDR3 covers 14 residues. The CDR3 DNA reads TGTGCCAGCAGCTTGGAGGCAGACACAGATACGCAGTATTTT. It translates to CASSLEADTDTQYF. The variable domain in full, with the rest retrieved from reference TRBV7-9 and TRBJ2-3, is DTGVSQNPRHKITKRGQNVTFRCDPISEHNRLYWYRQTLGQGPEFLTYFQNEAQLEKSRLLSDRFSAERPKGSFSTLEIQRTEQGDSAMYLCASSLEADTDTQYFGPGTRLTVL.

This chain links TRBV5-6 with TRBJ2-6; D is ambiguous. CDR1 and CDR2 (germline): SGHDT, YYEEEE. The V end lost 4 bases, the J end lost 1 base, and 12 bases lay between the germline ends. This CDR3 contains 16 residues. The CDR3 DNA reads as TGTGCCAGCAGCCTCGTATTTAGTTCTGGGGCCAACGTCCTGACTTTC. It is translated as CASSLVFSSGANVLTF.

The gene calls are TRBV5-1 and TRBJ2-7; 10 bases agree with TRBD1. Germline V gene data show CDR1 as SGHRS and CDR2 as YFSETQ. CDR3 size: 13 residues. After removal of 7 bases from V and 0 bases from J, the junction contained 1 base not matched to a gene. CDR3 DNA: TGCGCCAGCGGACAGGGGGTCTCCTACGAGCAGTACTTC. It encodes CASGQGVSYEQYF.

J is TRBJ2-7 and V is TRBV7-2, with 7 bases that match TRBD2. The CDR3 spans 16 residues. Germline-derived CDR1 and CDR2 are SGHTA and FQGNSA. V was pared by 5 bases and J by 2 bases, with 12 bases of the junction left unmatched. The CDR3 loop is CASSLVLAGLTYEQYF. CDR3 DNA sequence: TGTGCCAGCAGCCTGGTGTTAGCGGGCCTGACCTACGAGCAGTACTTC. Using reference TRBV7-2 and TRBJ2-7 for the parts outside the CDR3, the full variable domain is GAGVSQSPSNKVTEKGKDVELRCDPISGHTALYWYRQSLGQGLEFLIYFQGNSAPDKSGLPSDRFSAERTGGSVSTLTIQRTQQEDSAVYLCASSLVLAGLTYEQYFGPGTRLTVT.

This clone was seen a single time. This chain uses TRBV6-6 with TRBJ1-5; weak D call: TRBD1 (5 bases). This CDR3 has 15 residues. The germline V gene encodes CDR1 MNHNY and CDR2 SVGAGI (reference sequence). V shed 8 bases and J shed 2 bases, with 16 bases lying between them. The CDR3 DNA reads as TGTGCCAGCGCGACGCAGGGAAGGGGCAATCAGCCCCAGCATTTT. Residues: CASATQGRGNQPQHF.

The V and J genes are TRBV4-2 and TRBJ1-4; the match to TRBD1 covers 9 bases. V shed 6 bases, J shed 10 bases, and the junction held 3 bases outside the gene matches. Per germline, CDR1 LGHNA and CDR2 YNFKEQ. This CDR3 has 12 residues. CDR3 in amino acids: CASRQGQGKLFF. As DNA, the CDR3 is TGTGCCAGCAGGCAGGGACAGGGAAAACTGTTTTTT.

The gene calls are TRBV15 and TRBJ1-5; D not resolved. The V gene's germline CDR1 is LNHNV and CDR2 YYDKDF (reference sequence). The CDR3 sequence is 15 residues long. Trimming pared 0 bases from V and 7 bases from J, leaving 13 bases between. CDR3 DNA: TGTGCCACCAGCAGAGATCTAGGGAGGGAGCAGCCCCAGCATTTT. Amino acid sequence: CATSRDLGREQPQHF.